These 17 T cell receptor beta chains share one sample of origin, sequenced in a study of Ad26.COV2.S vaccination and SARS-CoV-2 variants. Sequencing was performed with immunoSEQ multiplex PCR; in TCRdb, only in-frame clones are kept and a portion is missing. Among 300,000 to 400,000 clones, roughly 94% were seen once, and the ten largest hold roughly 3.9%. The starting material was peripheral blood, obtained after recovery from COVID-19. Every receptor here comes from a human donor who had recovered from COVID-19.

DNA of the CDR3: TGTGCCAGCAGCTTAGTTGGCGGGGTGAGCTCCTACGAGCAGTACTTC. Residues: CASSLVGGVSSYEQYF. This chain connects TRBV7-8 to TRBJ2-7, with D possibly being TRBD2 (6 bases). This CDR3 is built from 16 residues. V lost 1 base, J lost 0 bases, and 13 bases lay in between. Germline V gene data show CDR1 as SGHVS and CDR2 as FQNEAQ.

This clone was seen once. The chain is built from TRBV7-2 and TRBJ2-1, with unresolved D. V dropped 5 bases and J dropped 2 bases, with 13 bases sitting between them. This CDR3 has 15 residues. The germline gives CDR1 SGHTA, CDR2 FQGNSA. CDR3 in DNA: TGTGCCAGCAGCCCAAGCAGGTCGACCTACAATGAGCAGTTCTTC. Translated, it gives CASSPSRSTYNEQFF.

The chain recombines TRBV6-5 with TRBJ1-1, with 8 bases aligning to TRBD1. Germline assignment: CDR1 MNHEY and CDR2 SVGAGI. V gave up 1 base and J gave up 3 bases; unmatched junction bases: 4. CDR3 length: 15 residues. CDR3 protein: CASSYWQGAHTEAFF. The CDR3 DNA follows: TGTGCCAGCAGTTACTGGCAGGGGGCTCACACTGAAGCTTTCTTT.

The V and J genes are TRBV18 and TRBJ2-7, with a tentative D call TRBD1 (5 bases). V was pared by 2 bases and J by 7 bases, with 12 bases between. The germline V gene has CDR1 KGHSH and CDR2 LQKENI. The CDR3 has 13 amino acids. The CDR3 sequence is CASSPVGDGEQYF. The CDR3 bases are TGTGCCAGCTCACCAGTAGGGGATGGGGAGCAGTACTTC.

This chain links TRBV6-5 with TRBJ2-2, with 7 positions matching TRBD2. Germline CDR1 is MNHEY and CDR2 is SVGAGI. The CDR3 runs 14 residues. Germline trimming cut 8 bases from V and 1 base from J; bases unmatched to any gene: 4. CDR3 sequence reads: CASESGMNTGELFF. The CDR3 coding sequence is TGTGCCAGCGAAAGCGGGATGAACACCGGGGAGCTGTTTTTT.

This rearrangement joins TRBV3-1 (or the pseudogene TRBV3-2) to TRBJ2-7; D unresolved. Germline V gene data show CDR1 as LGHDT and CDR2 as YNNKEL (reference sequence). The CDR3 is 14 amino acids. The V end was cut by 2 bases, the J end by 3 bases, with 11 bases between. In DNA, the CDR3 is TGTGCCAGCAGCCAAAGGGTGCCAGTCTACGAGCAGTACTTC. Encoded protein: CASSQRVPVYEQYF.

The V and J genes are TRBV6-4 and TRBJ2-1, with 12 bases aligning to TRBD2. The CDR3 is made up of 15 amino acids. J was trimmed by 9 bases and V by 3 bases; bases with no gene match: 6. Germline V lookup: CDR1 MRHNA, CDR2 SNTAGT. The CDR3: CASSESSGGAVEQFF. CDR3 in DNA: TGTGCCAGCAGTGAGTCTAGCGGGGGGGCCGTTGAGCAGTTCTTC.

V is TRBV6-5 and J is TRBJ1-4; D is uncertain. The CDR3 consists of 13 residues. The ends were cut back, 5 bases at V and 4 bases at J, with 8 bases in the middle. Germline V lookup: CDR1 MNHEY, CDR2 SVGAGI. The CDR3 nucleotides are TGTGCCAGCAGTCCCGGTAGTAATGAAAAACTGTTTTTT. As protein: CASSPGSNEKLFF.

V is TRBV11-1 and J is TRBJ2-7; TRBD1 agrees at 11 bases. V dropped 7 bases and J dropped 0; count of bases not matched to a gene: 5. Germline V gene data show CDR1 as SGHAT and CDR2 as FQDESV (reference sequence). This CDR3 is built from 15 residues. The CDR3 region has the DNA TGTGCCAGCACCAGAGGGACAGGGGGCTCCTACGAGCAGTACTTC. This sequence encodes CASTRGTGGSYEQYF.

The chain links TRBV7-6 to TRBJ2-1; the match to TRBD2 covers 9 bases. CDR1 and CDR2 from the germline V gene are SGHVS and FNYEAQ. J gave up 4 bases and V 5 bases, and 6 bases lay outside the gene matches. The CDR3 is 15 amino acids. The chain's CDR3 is CASSRAGGSYNEQFF. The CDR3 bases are TGTGCCAGCAGCCGAGCGGGGGGTTCGTACAATGAGCAGTTCTTC.

The CDR3 DNA reads TGTGCCAGTAGCCGACAGGGGAACCACTATGGCTACACCTTC. It is translated as CASSRQGNHYGYTF. The J gene is TRBJ1-2, the V gene TRBV19; 8 bases agree with TRBD1. The ends lost 6 bases at V and 3 bases at J; junction bases unmatched: 6. The CDR3 runs to 14 residues. CDR1 and CDR2 from the germline V gene are LNHDA and SQIVND (reference sequence).

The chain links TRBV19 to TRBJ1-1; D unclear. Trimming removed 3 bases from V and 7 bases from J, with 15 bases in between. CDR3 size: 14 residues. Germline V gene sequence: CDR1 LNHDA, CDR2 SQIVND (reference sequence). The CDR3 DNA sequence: TGTGCCAGTAGTATCAATCGGGTTCAGCGTGAAGCTTTCTTT. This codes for CASSINRVQREAFF.

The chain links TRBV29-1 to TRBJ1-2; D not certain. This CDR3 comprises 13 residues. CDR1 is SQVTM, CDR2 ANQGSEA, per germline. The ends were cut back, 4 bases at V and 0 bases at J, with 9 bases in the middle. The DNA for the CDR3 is TGCAGCGTTGGTTCCGGAACTAACTATGGCTACACCTTC. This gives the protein CSVGSGTNYGYTF.

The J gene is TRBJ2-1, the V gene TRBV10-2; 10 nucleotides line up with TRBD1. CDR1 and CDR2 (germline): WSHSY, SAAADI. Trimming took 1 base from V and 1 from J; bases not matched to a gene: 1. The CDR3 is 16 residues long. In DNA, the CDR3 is TGCGCCAGCAGTGAGTGGACAGGGGGGTCCTACAATGAGCAGTTCTTC. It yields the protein CASSEWTGGSYNEQFF.

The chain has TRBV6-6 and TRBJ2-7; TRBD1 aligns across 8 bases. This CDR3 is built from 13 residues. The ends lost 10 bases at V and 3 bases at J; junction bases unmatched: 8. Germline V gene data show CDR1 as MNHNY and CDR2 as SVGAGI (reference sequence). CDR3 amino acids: CATTRDRFYEQYF. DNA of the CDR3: TGTGCCACGACCCGGGACAGGTTCTACGAGCAGTACTTC.

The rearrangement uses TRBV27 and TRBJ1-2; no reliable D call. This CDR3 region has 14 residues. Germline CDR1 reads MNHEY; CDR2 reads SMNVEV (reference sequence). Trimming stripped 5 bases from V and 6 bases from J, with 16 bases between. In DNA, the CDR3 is TGTGCCAGCAGTCCGCTAGGGAACAGTGATGGCTACACCTTC. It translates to CASSPLGNSDGYTF.

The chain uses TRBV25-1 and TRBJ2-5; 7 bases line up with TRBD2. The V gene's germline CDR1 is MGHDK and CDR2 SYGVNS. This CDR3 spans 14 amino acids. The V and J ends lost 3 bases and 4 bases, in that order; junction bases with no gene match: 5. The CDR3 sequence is CASSDVGRGETQYF. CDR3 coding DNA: TGTGCCAGCAGTGATGTAGGGAGGGGAGAGACCCAGTACTTC.